Following are 16 T cell receptor beta chains from one sample sequenced in a study of cytomegalovirus exposure and HLA in healthy donors. The PCR contained 60 Vbeta and 13 Jbeta primers. The assay was immunoSEQ multiplex PCR, and TCRdb's table has in-frame clones only and misses some. The profile shows 110,000 to 150,000 clones, more than 80% of them singletons. The sample comprised PBMCs. All receptors derive from a middle-aged woman in good health and CMV-seropositive.

The chain carries TRBV5-4 and TRBJ2-3, with a weak D call TRBD2 (5 bases). Germline CDR1 reads SGHNT; CDR2 reads YYREEE (reference sequence). The ends were cut back, 1 base at V and 6 bases at J, with 15 bases in the middle. The CDR3 has 15 amino acids. This CDR3 reads CASSLPGVKVDTQYF. As DNA, the CDR3 is TGTGCCAGCAGCTTGCCCGGGGTCAAGGTTGATACGCAGTATTTT.

The chain carries TRBV7-2 and TRBJ1-4; D uncertain. Germline lookup yields CDR1 SGHTA and CDR2 FQGNSA. V dropped 5 bases and J dropped 5 bases, with 12 bases sitting between them. CDR3 size: 14 residues. As DNA, the CDR3 is TGTGCCAGCAGCCCAGGAAGGCAGAATGAAAAACTGTTTTTT. As protein: CASSPGRQNEKLFF.

This clone is a singleton in its sample. The V and J genes are TRBV7-2 and TRBJ2-3, with D perhaps matching TRBD2 (5 bases). Between the trimmed V and J ends, which lost 1 base and 5 bases, there was a span of 13 bases. Germline values: CDR1 SGHTA, CDR2 FQGNSA. CDR3 length: 15 residues. The CDR3 DNA reads as TGTGCCAGCAGCTTAGTTAGTATTGGAGGAGATACGCAGTATTTT. This sequence encodes CASSLVSIGGDTQYF.

The J gene is TRBJ1-3, the V gene TRBV6-1; no clear D. The CDR3 runs 16 residues. Germline assignment: CDR1 MNHNS and CDR2 SASEGT. V lost 2 bases and J 0 bases, leaving 11 bases between the germline ends. The CDR3 is CASSEFDNYSGNTIYF. The CDR3 DNA reads TGTGCCAGCAGTGAATTCGACAATTACTCTGGAAACACCATATATTTT.

The chain joins TRBV5-1 to TRBJ2-1; D not resolved. The germline CDR1 and CDR2 sequences are SGHRS and YFSETQ. Trimming took off 0 bases at V and 4 bases at J, with 5 bases between the two ends. The CDR3 length is 13 residues. The CDR3 sequence: CASSLGTYNEQFF. CDR3 sequence (DNA): TGCGCCAGCAGCTTGGGAACTTACAATGAGCAGTTCTTC.

This chain links TRBV4-3 with TRBJ1-2; D may be TRBD1 (6 bases). V shed 4 bases and J shed 8 bases, with 17 bases lying between them. The CDR3 is 14 amino acids. Looked up from germline, CDR1 is LGHNA and CDR2 is YSLEER. CDR3 region: CASSPSVTGYGYTF. Here the CDR3 DNA reads TGCGCCAGCAGCCCTTCTGTTACAGGGTACGGCTACACCTTC.

This chain uses TRBV28 with TRBJ2-2, with a possible D match to TRBD2 (6 bases). The CDR3 contains 14 residues. Deletions cut 4 bases from V and 6 bases from J, with 12 bases between. Germline V lookup: CDR1 MDHEN, CDR2 SYDVKM. The chain's CDR3 is CASSSGTPPGELFF. CDR3 in DNA: TGTGCCAGCAGTTCAGGGACTCCCCCCGGGGAGCTGTTTTTT.

The chain employs TRBV6-1 and TRBJ2-1, with D tentatively TRBD1 (6 bases). This CDR3 has 15 residues. The V end was cut by 2 bases, the J end by 4 bases, with 12 bases between. Germline-derived CDR1 and CDR2 are MNHNS and SASEGT. Here the CDR3 reads CASSEPGQIYNEQFF. The CDR3, as DNA: TGTGCCAGCAGTGAACCCGGACAGATATACAATGAGCAGTTCTTC.

The chain carries TRBV14 and TRBJ2-5; 10 bases are a match to TRBD1. The CDR3 extends over 16 amino acids. The junction had 6 bases not matched to a gene; V was cut back by 0 bases and J by 5 bases. Germline CDR1 is SGHDN and CDR2 is FVKESK. DNA of the CDR3: TGTGCCAGCAGCCAAGACGTGGGACAGGGGACGGAGACCCAGTACTTC. It codes for CASSQDVGQGTETQYF.

The chain carries TRBV7-8 and TRBJ1-5; tentative D call: TRBD1 (5 bases). The CDR3 is made up of 14 amino acids. V was shortened by 8 bases and J by 7 bases, with 18 bases between the two germline ends. Germline CDR1 SGHVS, CDR2 FQNEAQ. CDR3 sequence reads: CASGKEGKEQPQHF. DNA of the CDR3: TGTGCCAGCGGAAAGGAGGGGAAGGAACAGCCCCAGCATTTT.

The genes are TRBV30 and TRBJ2-5, with TRBD2 matching 10 bases. Matching the DNA end better, TRBJ2-7 makes the J call doubtful. The CDR3 loop spans 14 amino acids. From germline, CDR1 is GTSNPN and CDR2 SVGIG (reference sequence). As DNA, the CDR3 is TGTGCCTGGAGTAGGAATCTAGCGGGAGACGAGCAGTACTTC. This gives the protein CAWSRNLAGDEQYF.

The chain has TRBV29-1 and TRBJ2-3, with D possibly being TRBD2 (6 bases). The germline V gene encodes CDR1 SQVTM and CDR2 ANQGSEA. The CDR3 consists of 17 residues. CDR3 sequence reads: CSEGSRGWGEPLDTQYF. The CDR3 region has the DNA TGCAGTGAGGGGAGCCGAGGGTGGGGGGAACCTCTAGATACGCAGTATTTT.

In its sample, this clone was seen once. This chain uses TRBV9 with TRBJ1-3, with D possibly TRBD1 on 6 matching bases. CDR1 is SGDLS and CDR2 is YYNGEE in the germline V gene. V gave up 0 bases and J gave up 0 bases, with 13 bases separating them. This CDR3 contains 17 residues. CDR3 nucleotides: TGTGCCAGCAGCGTAGCGGGAGGGGGACCCTCTGGAAACACCATATATTTT. Translating gives CASSVAGGGPSGNTIYF.

The rearrangement links TRBV16 to TRBJ1-5; D is ambiguous. This CDR3 region has 17 residues. In germline, CDR1 is KGHSY, CDR2 FQNENV. V gave up 0 bases and J gave up 4 bases, with 16 bases separating them. CDR3 nucleotides: TGTGCCAGCAGCCAATCAGGTCGGGGAGGTCAGAATCAGCCCCAGCATTTT. As protein: CASSQSGRGGQNQPQHF.

This chain uses TRBV4-2 with TRBJ2-7, with 8 bases aligning to TRBD1. Germline CDR1 and CDR2: LGHNA and YNFKEQ. The CDR3 runs to 14 residues. The V segment lost 4 bases and the J segment 4 bases; nucleotides outside the gene matches: 6. In nucleotides, the CDR3 is TGTGCCAGCAGCCCGCAGGGGGCTGAGTACGAGCAGTACTTC. Amino acids: CASSPQGAEYEQYF.

The chain links TRBV15 to TRBJ1-3; 9 nucleotides match TRBD1. The germline V gene encodes CDR1 LNHNV and CDR2 YYDKDF (reference sequence). The CDR3 has 14 residues. In DNA, the CDR3 is TGTGCGACGCCCCGGGACAGGGCCACGGACACCATATATTTT. It encodes CATPRDRATDTIYF. Full variable domain (outside the CDR3, taken from reference TRBV15 and TRBJ1-3): DAMVIQNPRYQVTQFGKPVTLSCSQTLNHNVMYWYQQKSSQAPKLLFHYYDKDFNNEADTPDNFQSRRPNTSFCFLDIRSPGLGDTAMYLCATPRDRATDTIYFGEGSWLTVV.